This T cell receptor (beta chain) originates from a study of PD-1 blockade in classical Hodgkin lymphoma (TCRdb year 2020). In the study overall: Nivolumab dosing was 3 mg/kg intravenously every 2 weeks, continuing until either disease progression or unacceptable toxicity. To define a peripheral blood immune signature of response to PD-1 blockade in classical Hodgkin lymphoma, the study combined TCR beta sequencing with CyTOF. Summary of the overall study and its limitations: Baseline TCR diversity was reported to be lower in newly diagnosed patients than in healthy donors, and even lower in relapsed/refractory patients. Trial patients with a complete response had baseline diversity similar to that of newly diagnosed patients, while partial responders and progressors had significantly lower diversity. By C4D1, a significant rise was seen in CD4+ TCR diversity but not in CD8+ TCR diversity (p=0.0027 vs p=0.16), and the rise was most apparent among complete responders (p=0.02). Diversity was lower in patients who began nivolumab less than 1 year after ASCT, so these patients were left out of later analyses to avoid confounding by immune reconstitution. The study was restricted to a single clinical trial cohort, and the causes of repertoire differences, possibly disease activity or prior therapy, were left undefined.

The CDR3 numbers 14 residues from cysteine through phenylalanine. Only the CDR3 portion is preserved as DNA: 42 bases, with reading frame beginning at the first base. Cut back by 6 bases and 0 bases, the V and J ends lie 9 bases apart. Via the germline V gene, CDR1 is SGHTA and CDR2 FQGNSA. The label giving this sample's time point can be read as: cycle 1 day 1 (C1D1), immediately before nivolumab initiation. Every trial patient had relapsed following autologous stem cell transplantation, and prior brentuximab vedotin exposure was what differed among cohorts A, B and C. CD8+ T cells were purified from thawed PBMCs by magnetic negative selection with a Miltenyi CD8+ T cell isolation kit. A total of under 70 patients with relapsed/refractory classical Hodgkin lymphoma made up the trial cohort, and each patient's best overall response was complete response, partial response or progressive disease. Trial patients were treated with single-agent nivolumab in the multi-cohort phase II CheckMate 205 trial. An independent review committee assessed best overall response using the 2007 International Working Group response criteria. Trial PBMCs were obtained immediately prior to nivolumab initiation (C1D1) and on therapy at cycle 2 day 1 and cycle 4 day 1. Peripheral blood was collected in 8 mL Vacutainer Cell Preparation Tubes, from which PBMCs were isolated by centrifugation and then cryopreserved. Purified CD4+ and CD8+ fractions were prepared only for cases where an additional PBMC sample was available. Magnetically labelled cells were depleted on LS columns in a quadroMACS separator, and the flow-through was collected as the purified fraction.

This clone is medium-sized (0.01 to 0.1%). Which antigen it targets is not known. No base qualities exist here, and no much larger clone lies one base off it. The Qiagen DNeasy kit was used to extract genomic DNA from unsorted PBMCs and from the negatively selected CD4+ and CD8+ fractions. TCR beta CDR3 regions were amplified by immunoSEQ multiplex PCR using primers annealing to V and J segments. A synthetic immune receptor repertoire was used to minimize amplification bias, and remaining bias was computationally removed after sequencing. Per the authors' processing: Custom Python scripts were used to quantify repertoire diversity as the Shannon entropy index. Unsorted, CD4+ and CD8+ repertoires were analyzed separately, except in combined analyses where CD4+ and CD8+ sequences were merged in silico. A clone was considered expanded if an increase in frequency of at least 2-fold after treatment relative to C1D1 was found, and a pseudocount of 0.5 was applied to clones undetected at baseline. Singleton clones were defined as clones with 0 or 1 copy at C1D1, and non-singleton clones were defined as clones with 2 or more copies. Clones expanded in unsorted samples were labelled as CD4+, CD8+ or unknown by matching protein sequences in sorted samples from the same patient. Diversity changes from C1D1 to C4D1 were tested in paired samples using Wilcoxon tests. Sourced from immuneACCESS, this table was stored by TCRdb with only in-frame sequences that have V and J called. A share of the clones is absent; for the studies checked, an unresolved V gene accounts for under half, and the remainder has no known explanation. The V and J calls and clone size were taken over from that table, and D and trimming were inferred from the DNA. Present in this sample are 10,000 to 15,000 clones, approximately 79% of which were seen just once. Of the sample, roughly 24% is held by the ten largest clones.

This chain is built from TRBV7-2 and TRBJ1-5; the D gene identity is not certain. This TCR derives from a human donor with classical Hodgkin lymphoma. The sequenced sample was CD8+ T cells from blood, obtained at baseline. The DNA reads as follows: TGTGCCAGCAGATCCGGATATAGCAATCAGCCCCAGCATTTT. It specifies CASRSGYSNQPQHF. Where the CDR3 stops, the reference TRBV7-2 and TRBJ1-5 genes take over; the full variable domain is GAGVSQSPSNKVTEKGKDVELRCDPISGHTALYWYRQSLGQGLEFLIYFQGNSAPDKSGLPSDRFSAERTGGSVSTLTIQRTQQEDSAVYLCASRSGYSNQPQHFGDGTRLSIL.